This is a list of T cell receptor beta chains from one sample in a study of T cell responses to AZD1222 COVID-19 vaccine. TCRdb's copy holds only in-frame clones and misses some; the assay was immunoSEQ multiplex PCR. The sample contains some 120,000 clones, roughly 90% of which appear only once. Sequenced here: peripheral blood, sampled on day 0 of AZD1222 vaccination. These receptors originate from an adult in good health. Both conserved end residues are part of each CDR3. A D gene is named only where the DNA matches it firmly. Size values are once, few and many counts, or a class for expanded clones, and some rows have none.

D gene: -; V gene: TRBV5-1; clone size: few; J gene: TRBJ1-6; CDR3 DNA: TGCGCCAGCAGCTTGGATCTGGGGGCGATGATATCACCCCTCCACTTT; CDR3 protein: CASSLDLGAMISPLHF
D gene: TRBD2; V gene: TRBV7-8; clone size: few; J gene: TRBJ2-5; CDR3 DNA: TGTGCCAGCAGCCCGAGCCCCCCGGGACTAGGAGAGACCCAGTACTTC; CDR3 protein: CASSPSPPGLGETQYF
D gene: -; V gene: TRBV20-1; clone size: -; J gene: TRBJ1-2; CDR3 DNA: TGCAGTGCCGGGGGGAGTGGCTACACCTTC; CDR3 protein: CSAGGSGYTF
D gene: TRBD1; V gene: TRBV3-1/TRBV3-2; clone size: -; J gene: TRBJ2-7; CDR3 DNA: TGTGCCAGCAGCCCAGGGACAGGGAACACCTACGAGCAGTACTTC; CDR3 protein: CASSPGTGNTYEQYF
D gene: TRBD1; V gene: TRBV19; clone size: -; J gene: TRBJ2-2; CDR3 DNA: TGTGCCAGTAAGCCGGGACAGCACACCGGGGAGCTGTTTTTT; CDR3 protein: CASKPGQHTGELFF
D gene: -; V gene: TRBV7-9; clone size: -; J gene: TRBJ2-2; CDR3 DNA: TGTGCCAGCAGCCCCCGTCAGGGGAGGTTCGGGGAGCTGTTTTTT; CDR3 protein: CASSPRQGRFGELFF
D gene: -; V gene: TRBV9; clone size: -; J gene: TRBJ1-2; CDR3 DNA: TGTGCCAGCAGCGTCGACGTGAACTATGGCTACACCTTC; CDR3 protein: CASSVDVNYGYTF
D gene: -; V gene: TRBV28; clone size: -; J gene: TRBJ1-3; CDR3 DNA: TGTGCCAGCAGTTTAGCAGTATTTGCAGGAAACTTTGGAAACACCATATATTTT; CDR3 protein: CASSLAVFAGNFGNTIYF
D gene: -; V gene: TRBV11-2; clone size: -; J gene: TRBJ2-2; CDR3 DNA: TGTGCCAGCAGCTTACAACCCCTAGAGCTGTTTTTT; CDR3 protein: CASSLQPLELFF
D gene: -; V gene: TRBV19; clone size: -; J gene: TRBJ2-3; CDR3 DNA: TGTGCCAGTAGTCCTGGCGGGCCAGATACGCAGTATTTT; CDR3 protein: CASSPGGPDTQYF
D gene: TRBD2; V gene: TRBV11-3; clone size: -; J gene: TRBJ2-7; CDR3 DNA: TGTGCCAGCAGCCCCCTCGCTAGCGGCTACGAGCAGTACTTC; CDR3 protein: CASSPLASGYEQYF
D gene: TRBD1; V gene: TRBV18; clone size: -; J gene: TRBJ1-2; CDR3 DNA: TGTGCCAGCTCAACTCAGAGACAGGGATTCTATGGCTACACCTTC; CDR3 protein: CASSTQRQGFYGYTF
D gene: TRBD2; V gene: TRBV9; clone size: -; J gene: TRBJ2-7; CDR3 DNA: TGTGCCAGCAGCGTCTCGGGACTAGCCTCCGAGCAGTACTTC; CDR3 protein: CASSVSGLASEQYF
D gene: -; V gene: TRBV30; clone size: once; J gene: TRBJ1-5; CDR3 DNA: TGTGCCTGGGGGGACAAGTTTAGCAATCAGCCCCAGCATTTT; CDR3 protein: CAWGDKFSNQPQHF
D gene: -; V gene: TRBV3-1/TRBV3-2; clone size: -; J gene: TRBJ2-7; CDR3 DNA: TGTGCCAGCAGCCAGGCCCCGCAGAACTCCTACGAGCAGTACTTC; CDR3 protein: CASSQAPQNSYEQYF
D gene: -; V gene: TRBV30; clone size: -; J gene: TRBJ1-5; CDR3 DNA: TGTGCCTGGTTAGTTACCAGGGACTCGGGCAATCAGCCCCAGCATTTT; CDR3 protein: CAWLVTRDSGNQPQHF
D gene: TRBD1; V gene: TRBV6-5; clone size: -; J gene: TRBJ2-5; CDR3 DNA: TGTGCCAGCAGTTACTCCCCGACCAGGGGGGAGACCCAGTACTTC; CDR3 protein: CASSYSPTRGETQYF
D gene: -; V gene: TRBV5-1; clone size: -; J gene: TRBJ2-1; CDR3 DNA: TGCGCCAGCAGCTCCCTCCCGTCGGACAATGAGCAGTTCTTC; CDR3 protein: CASSSLPSDNEQFF
D gene: -; V gene: TRBV7-6; clone size: -; J gene: TRBJ2-1; CDR3 DNA: TGTGCCAGCAGCTTTAGTTTTGATCCCTACAATGAGCAGTTCTTC; CDR3 protein: CASSFSFDPYNEQFF
D gene: -; V gene: TRBV24-1; clone size: -; J gene: TRBJ1-2; CDR3 DNA: TGTGCCAACTCGCCCTCTGACAGAGCGGGGGATAGCACCTTC; CDR3 protein: CANSPSDRAGDSTF
D gene: TRBD2; V gene: TRBV9; clone size: -; J gene: TRBJ2-7; CDR3 DNA: TGTGCCAGCAGCCCCCGGGCTAGCGGGAGCGGCTACGAGCAGTACTTC; CDR3 protein: CASSPRASGSGYEQYF
D gene: -; V gene: TRBV5-4; clone size: -; J gene: TRBJ2-7; CDR3 DNA: TGTGCCAGCAGCGGACAGAACTACGAGCAGTACTTC; CDR3 protein: CASSGQNYEQYF
D gene: TRBD1; V gene: TRBV7-2; clone size: -; J gene: TRBJ1-6; CDR3 DNA: TGTGCCAGCAGCTTCACAGGGGACTTTGGTTCACCCCTCCACTTT; CDR3 protein: CASSFTGDFGSPLHF
D gene: -; V gene: TRBV7-9; clone size: -; J gene: TRBJ2-1; CDR3 DNA: TGTGCCAGCAGCGATTCGGGGTCCAATGAGCAGTTCTTC; CDR3 protein: CASSDSGSNEQFF
D gene: -; V gene: TRBV28; clone size: -; J gene: TRBJ1-4; CDR3 DNA: TGTGCCAGCAGTACAGAGAGGGAGCTTGCAACTAATGAAAAACTGTTTTTT; CDR3 protein: CASSTERELATNEKLFF
D gene: TRBD2; V gene: TRBV7-7; clone size: -; J gene: TRBJ2-1; CDR3 DNA: TGTGCCAGCAGCCCACTAGCGGGGCCCAGAAATGAGCAGTTCTTC; CDR3 protein: CASSPLAGPRNEQFF
D gene: -; V gene: TRBV10-1; clone size: -; J gene: TRBJ1-5; CDR3 DNA: TGCGCCAGCAGTGAGGTAGGGTATAGCAATCAGCCCCAGCATTTT; CDR3 protein: CASSEVGYSNQPQHF
D gene: -; V gene: TRBV5-1; clone size: -; J gene: TRBJ2-1; CDR3 DNA: TGCGCCAGCAGCTTGGTCGGGGTTAGCTCCTACAATGAGCAGTTCTTC; CDR3 protein: CASSLVGVSSYNEQFF
D gene: TRBD1; V gene: TRBV28; clone size: once; J gene: TRBJ1-1; CDR3 DNA: TGTGCCAGCAGCGAGAGGGGGCGCACTGAAGCTTTCTTT; CDR3 protein: CASSERGRTEAFF
D gene: -; V gene: TRBV3-1/TRBV3-2; clone size: few; J gene: TRBJ2-1; CDR3 DNA: TGTGCCAGCAGCCAAGTACATGAGCAGTTCTTC; CDR3 protein: CASSQVHEQFF
D gene: -; V gene: TRBV27; clone size: -; J gene: TRBJ1-6; CDR3 DNA: TGTGCCAGCACCTCACCATCGGGGGGCAGGTCACCCCTCCACTTT; CDR3 protein: CASTSPSGGRSPLHF
D gene: -; V gene: TRBV7-8; clone size: -; J gene: TRBJ2-7; CDR3 DNA: TGTGCCAGCAGTCGTGACCGGGCCTTCTACGAGCAGTACTTC; CDR3 protein: CASSRDRAFYEQYF
D gene: -; V gene: TRBV7-9; clone size: -; J gene: TRBJ2-1; CDR3 DNA: TGTGCCAGCAGGTATTACAATGAGCAGTTCTTC; CDR3 protein: CASRYYNEQFF
D gene: -; V gene: TRBV7-2; clone size: -; J gene: TRBJ2-5; CDR3 DNA: TGTGCCAGCAGCTTAGCGGCCCAAGAGACCCAGTACTTC; CDR3 protein: CASSLAAQETQYF
D gene: -; V gene: TRBV29-1; clone size: -; J gene: TRBJ1-2; CDR3 DNA: TGCAGCGTGGCCCCGAAGGGTAGGGGTCCTCCTAACTATGGCTACACCTTC; CDR3 protein: CSVAPKGRGPPNYGYTF
D gene: TRBD1; V gene: TRBV24-1; clone size: -; J gene: TRBJ2-3; CDR3 DNA: TGTGCCACCAGTGATTCCCGACAGGGGGCAGATACGCAGTATTTT; CDR3 protein: CATSDSRQGADTQYF
D gene: -; V gene: TRBV5-5; clone size: few; J gene: TRBJ1-5; CDR3 DNA: TGTGCCAGCAGCTTGGTTCGGGCTGACCTCAATCAGCCCCAGCATTTT; CDR3 protein: CASSLVRADLNQPQHF
D gene: -; V gene: TRBV11-2; clone size: -; J gene: TRBJ2-7; CDR3 DNA: TGTGCCAGCAGCCCGGGGCATTCCTACGAGCAGTACTTC; CDR3 protein: CASSPGHSYEQYF
D gene: -; V gene: TRBV7-6; clone size: -; J gene: TRBJ1-4; CDR3 DNA: TGTGCCAGCAGCTTAGCGAACAGCAACCTAGGAGGGAATGAAAAACTGTTTTTT; CDR3 protein: CASSLANSNLGGNEKLFF
D gene: -; V gene: TRBV10-3; clone size: -; J gene: TRBJ1-3; CDR3 DNA: TGTGCCATCAGTGAGTCAGGGGGTTTTGGAAACACCATATATTTT; CDR3 protein: CAISESGGFGNTIYF
D gene: -; V gene: TRBV10-3; clone size: once; J gene: TRBJ1-4; CDR3 DNA: TGTGCCATCAGTACAGGCGACAGTGGTAATGAAAAACTGTTTTTT; CDR3 protein: CAISTGDSGNEKLFF
D gene: -; V gene: TRBV5-4; clone size: -; J gene: TRBJ2-2; CDR3 DNA: TGTGCCAGCAGCGCGGACCCGGACTCCACCGGGGAGCTGTTTTTT; CDR3 protein: CASSADPDSTGELFF
D gene: TRBD2; V gene: TRBV7-9; clone size: once; J gene: TRBJ2-5; CDR3 DNA: TGTGCCAGCAGCTTAAGTCTAGCGGAAGAGACCCAGTACTTC; CDR3 protein: CASSLSLAEETQYF
D gene: -; V gene: TRBV7-9; clone size: -; J gene: TRBJ1-1; CDR3 DNA: TGTGCCAGCAGCTTAGCTACTAACACTGAAGCTTTCTTT; CDR3 protein: CASSLATNTEAFF
D gene: -; V gene: TRBV5-1; clone size: -; J gene: TRBJ1-4; CDR3 DNA: TGCGCCAGCAGCTTGGGGGGTTTAGGTGAAAAACTGTTTTTT; CDR3 protein: CASSLGGLGEKLFF
D gene: TRBD2; V gene: TRBV2; clone size: -; J gene: TRBJ2-5; CDR3 DNA: TGTGCCAGCAGTGGGACTAGGGCGAAAGAGACCCAGTACTTC; CDR3 protein: CASSGTRAKETQYF
D gene: TRBD1; V gene: TRBV15; clone size: -; J gene: TRBJ1-5; CDR3 DNA: TGTGCCACCAGCAGACAAAGGGACAGGGGGGCTCAGCCCCAGCATTTT; CDR3 protein: CATSRQRDRGAQPQHF
D gene: -; V gene: TRBV11-2; clone size: -; J gene: TRBJ2-5; CDR3 DNA: TGTGCCAGCAGCCACGGTGGAGCGGCCCTGTACCAAGAGACCCAGTACTTC; CDR3 protein: CASSHGGAALYQETQYF
D gene: -; V gene: TRBV13; clone size: -; J gene: TRBJ2-7; CDR3 DNA: TGTGCCAGCAGCTCTCGATTGTCCCCTAGTATAGGCCACGAGCAGTACTTC; CDR3 protein: CASSSRLSPSIGHEQYF
D gene: -; V gene: TRBV6-2/TRBV6-3; clone size: once; J gene: TRBJ2-7; CDR3 DNA: TGTGCCAGCAGTTATCGCCGGGGGCTCGGGGGAGGCGAGCAGTACTTC; CDR3 protein: CASSYRRGLGGGEQYF
D gene: TRBD1; V gene: TRBV19; clone size: once; J gene: TRBJ1-4; CDR3 DNA: TGTGCCAGTAGACCCCGACAGGGGCCATTCGTCAGAGCTGAAAAACTGTTTTTT; CDR3 protein: CASRPRQGPFVRAEKLFF
D gene: TRBD1; V gene: TRBV28; clone size: -; J gene: TRBJ1-5; CDR3 DNA: TGTGCCAGCAGAAAGACAGGGGGCTCCAATCAGCCCCAGCATTTT; CDR3 protein: CASRKTGGSNQPQHF
D gene: -; V gene: TRBV5-4; clone size: -; J gene: TRBJ2-1; CDR3 DNA: TGTGCCAGCAGGGTGACTTCCTCCTCCTACAATGAGCAGTTCTTC; CDR3 protein: CASRVTSSSYNEQFF
D gene: TRBD1; V gene: TRBV5-5; clone size: -; J gene: TRBJ1-2; CDR3 DNA: TGTGCCAGCAGCTTGGGACAGGGAGATATCTATGGCTACACCTTC; CDR3 protein: CASSLGQGDIYGYTF
D gene: -; V gene: TRBV2; clone size: -; J gene: TRBJ1-6; CDR3 DNA: TGTGCCAGCAGTGAACGGGCAGGGCGCGATTCACCCCTCCACTTT; CDR3 protein: CASSERAGRDSPLHF
D gene: TRBD1; V gene: TRBV6-2/TRBV6-3; clone size: -; J gene: TRBJ2-7; CDR3 DNA: TGTGCCAGCAGTTACCGACTATCCAGGGGGCTCTCCTACGAGCAGTACTTC; CDR3 protein: CASSYRLSRGLSYEQYF